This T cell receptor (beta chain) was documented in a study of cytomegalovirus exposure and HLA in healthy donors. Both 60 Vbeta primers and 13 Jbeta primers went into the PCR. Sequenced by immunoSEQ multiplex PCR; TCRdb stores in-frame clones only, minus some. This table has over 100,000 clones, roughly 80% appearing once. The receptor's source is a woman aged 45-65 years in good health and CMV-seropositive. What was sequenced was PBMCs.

The CDR3 here is CAELRTQHF. DNA for the CDR3: TGTGCCGAATTGAGGACCCAGCATTTT. V is TRBV12-1 and J is TRBJ1-5. TRBV12-1 is described as a pseudogene. This CDR3 is built from 9 residues.